The 8 T cell receptor beta chains listed next were all sequenced from one sample in a study of chemoradiotherapy in HPV16-positive cancers. The assay was immunoSEQ multiplex PCR, and TCRdb's table has in-frame clones only and misses some. The data show about 35,000 clones, approximately 90% seen once. This material consisted of blood, taken from a patient who underwent chemoradiotherapy. The source is a human donor with HPV-associated anogenital cancer.

The DNA of the CDR3 is TGTGCCAGCAGTGGAAGACAGCTCCAAGAGACCCAGTACTTC. Amino acid sequence: CASSGRQLQETQYF. This chain uses TRBV2 with TRBJ2-5, with D perhaps TRBD1 (5 bases). Germline CDR1 and CDR2: SNHLY and FYNNEI. This CDR3 comprises 14 residues. Between the trimmed V and J ends, which lost 4 bases and 1 base, there was a span of 10 bases.

This sequence joins TRBV6-5 and TRBJ1-2; TRBD1 matches at 7 bases. After removal of 5 bases from V and 7 bases from J, the junction contained 7 bases not matched to a gene. Per germline, CDR1 MNHEY and CDR2 SVGAGI. The CDR3 covers 13 residues. The CDR3 DNA reads as TGTGCCAGCAGTCATGGTCCAGGGGGTGGCTACACCTTC. This encodes CASSHGPGGGYTF.

V and J are TRBV28 and TRBJ1-5, with D unresolved. Germline assignment: CDR1 MDHEN and CDR2 SYDVKM. CDR3 size: 11 residues. Trimming cost V 10 bases and J 15 bases, with 19 bases left between them. CDR3 in DNA: TGTGCCACCCTTCACCCCCGTTCGGTGCATTTT. Translation: CATLHPRSVHF.

The chain couples TRBV9 to TRBJ1-6; 7 positions match TRBD1. Germline V gene lookup returns CDR1 SGDLS and CDR2 YYNGEE. The ends lost 3 bases at V and 7 bases at J; junction bases unmatched: 7. The CDR3 contains 15 residues. This CDR3 reads CASSATTGANSPLHF. The DNA of the CDR3 is TGTGCCAGCAGCGCCACAACAGGGGCGAATTCACCCCTCCACTTT.

V usage is TRBV7-2 and J usage is TRBJ2-1; TRBD2 agrees at 13 bases. Germline V gene data show CDR1 as SGHTA and CDR2 as FQGNSA. The CDR3 runs to 16 residues. Losses at the gene ends were 4 bases for V and 8 bases for J; bases not matched to a gene: 8. In nucleotides, the CDR3 is TGTGCCAGCAGCTCCAGACTAGCGGGGGGCGGGGATGAGCAGTTCTTC. Translated, it gives CASSSRLAGGGDEQFF.

J is TRBJ1-6 and V is TRBV18; TRBD1 matches 9 bases. V shed 3 bases and J 6 bases; nucleotides not matched to a gene: 6. Germline V gives CDR1 KGHSH, CDR2 LQKENI. This CDR3 has 16 residues. The CDR3: CASSPGTGLSNSPLHF. DNA of the CDR3: TGTGCCAGCTCACCGGGGACAGGGTTAAGTAATTCACCCCTCCACTTT.

CDR3 loop: CASSLWGTDTQYF. In DNA, the CDR3 is TGTGCCAGCAGTTTATGGGGAACAGATACGCAGTATTTT. V and J are TRBV27 and TRBJ2-3; D remains ambiguous. The CDR3 contains 13 residues. Trimming pared 1 base from V and 3 bases from J, leaving 5 bases between. Germline V lookup: CDR1 MNHEY, CDR2 SMNVEV (reference sequence).

This chain joins TRBV5-1 and TRBJ2-7; D gene ambiguous. Germline CDR1 SGHRS, CDR2 YFSETQ. The CDR3 spans 12 residues. V lost 0 bases to trimming and J lost 3 bases, with 4 bases between them. The CDR3 bases are TGCGCCAGCAGCTTGGAAAACTACGAGCAGTACTTC. This gives the protein CASSLENYEQYF.